These 18 T cell receptor beta chains were sequenced from one sample in a study of blood T cell repertoires in COVID-19. Profiling relied on immunoSEQ multiplex PCR, and the TCRdb table lists in-frame clones only, not all of them. This repertoire shows more than 100,000 clones, 84% found once; its top ten account for 10% to 15%. Sequencing was done on a sample of peripheral blood. The receptor set was obtained from a human donor in a cohort sampled during active or convalescent COVID-19.

The chain uses TRBV9 and TRBJ2-2; 11 bases match TRBD2. With V trimmed by 0 bases and J by 6 bases, 4 bases remained unmatched. The CDR3 extends over 16 amino acids. Germline V gene sequence: CDR1 SGDLS, CDR2 YYNGEE. CDR3 nucleotides: TGTGCCAGCAGCGTAGTAACTAGCGGGGGCTCCGGGGAGCTGTTTTTT. It translates to CASSVVTSGGSGELFF.

The chain uses TRBV28 and TRBJ1-6; 8 bases line up with TRBD1. The CDR3 is made up of 17 amino acids. Trimming took 6 bases from V and 9 from J; bases not matched to a gene: 16. Germline V gene data show CDR1 as MDHEN and CDR2 as SYDVKM. CDR3 coding DNA: TGTGCCAGCAGCGTCTACAATAAGGACAGGGACGGTTCACCCCTCCACTTT. Translated: CASSVYNKDRDGSPLHF.

The J gene is TRBJ2-3, the V gene TRBV5-1, with 7 positions matching TRBD1. The CDR3 has 15 residues. After removal of 4 bases from V and 2 bases from J, the junction contained 7 bases not matched to a gene. CDR1 and CDR2 from the germline V gene are SGHRS and YFSETQ. The DNA for the CDR3 is TGCGCCAGCAGCCCACGGACAGGTCCCACAGATACGCAGTATTTT. Encoded protein: CASSPRTGPTDTQYF.

The chain joins TRBV6-5 to TRBJ2-7, with D perhaps matching TRBD1 (6 bases). Germline V CDR1 and CDR2: MNHEY, SVGAGI. V was clipped by 8 bases and J by 0 bases, with 11 bases between them. The CDR3 covers 13 residues. The chain's CDR3 is CASEDRSSYEQYF. As DNA, the CDR3 is TGTGCCAGCGAAGACAGGAGCTCCTACGAGCAGTACTTC.

The chain is built from TRBV27 and TRBJ2-4; perhaps TRBD1 as D (5 bases). From germline, CDR1 is MNHEY and CDR2 SMNVEV (reference sequence). Trimming pared 3 bases from V and 8 bases from J, leaving 17 bases between. The CDR3 consists of 15 residues. CDR3 loop: CASSLGYQLRDIQYF. The CDR3 DNA sequence: TGTGCCAGCAGTTTGGGGTATCAGCTCAGGGACATTCAGTACTTC.

The chain carries TRBV24-1 and TRBJ2-1, with 8 bases lining up with TRBD1. The CDR3 totals 16 residues. V dropped 4 bases and J dropped 3; count of bases not matched to a gene: 7. Germline V gene lookup returns CDR1 KGHDR and CDR2 SFDVKD. CDR3 loop: CATSDTGTGSYNEQFF. The CDR3 bases are TGTGCCACCAGTGACACCGGGACAGGCAGCTACAATGAGCAGTTCTTC.

On this clone: Other DNA sequences of this sample code for an identical CDR3. The genes are TRBV7-2 and TRBJ1-1; D gene unclear. The CDR3 extends over 13 amino acids. Trimming removed 1 base at V and 3 bases at J, with 6 bases between. The germline CDR1 and CDR2 sequences are SGHTA and FQGNSA. The CDR3 sequence is CASSLGTYTEAFF. The CDR3 DNA is TGTGCCAGCAGCTTAGGAACATACACTGAAGCTTTCTTT.

The chain is built from TRBV9 and TRBJ2-5; 7 bases agree with TRBD1. The CDR3 contains 14 residues. In germline, CDR1 is SGDLS, CDR2 YYNGEE. J was trimmed by 0 bases and V by 3 bases; bases with no gene match: 2. The CDR3 DNA is TGTGCCAGCAGCGCTGGGACAGACCAAGAGACCCAGTACTTC. This encodes CASSAGTDQETQYF.

The rearrangement links TRBV7-9 to TRBJ1-1, with D tentatively TRBD1 (5 bases). Germline lookup yields CDR1 SEHNR and CDR2 FQNEAQ (reference sequence). The V end was cut by 5 bases, the J end by 8 bases, with 12 bases between. The CDR3 runs 12 residues. The CDR3 DNA sequence: TGTGCCAGCAGCCGGGGGGATCGGGAAGCTTTCTTT. This sequence encodes CASSRGDREAFF.

The chain carries TRBV10-1 and TRBJ1-1; D is undetermined. The CDR3 is 14 residues long. Per the germline V gene, CDR1 is WNHNN and CDR2 is SYGVQD (reference sequence). The V and J ends lost 0 bases and 6 bases respectively, with 11 bases between them. The CDR3 DNA sequence: TGCGCCAGCAGTGAGTCTCGGTCCGGGGCTGAAGCTTTCTTT. Its protein product is CASSESRSGAEAFF.

The genes are TRBV2 and TRBJ1-1; maybe TRBD1 (5 bases). Germline V CDR1 and CDR2: SNHLY, FYNNEI. Trimming stripped 4 bases from V and 6 bases from J, with 15 bases between. The CDR3 sequence is 14 residues long. The DNA of the CDR3 is TGTGCCAGCAGTGGTTGGGGGGGAAGGTCTGAAGCTTTCTTT. Residues: CASSGWGGRSEAFF.

V gene TRBV19 combines with J gene TRBJ2-3, with 8 bases lining up with TRBD2. The CDR3 has 16 amino acids. Germline lookup yields CDR1 LNHDA and CDR2 SQIVND (reference sequence). J was trimmed by 2 bases and V by 7 bases; bases with no gene match: 11. CDR3 residues: CASTPYGSGDTDTQYF. In DNA form, the CDR3 reads TGTGCCAGTACCCCGTATGGTAGCGGGGACACAGATACGCAGTATTTT.

The chain is built from TRBV10-1 and TRBJ2-2; 7 bases map to TRBD2. Germline V CDR1 and CDR2: WNHNN, SYGVQD (reference sequence). J was trimmed by 4 bases and V by 3 bases; bases with no gene match: 5. The CDR3 is 15 residues long. CDR3 coding DNA: TGCGCCAGCAGTGAAGGCGGGGGTGGCACCGGGGAGCTGTTTTTT. This gives the protein CASSEGGGGTGELFF.

This clone has only a few counts. The rearrangement links TRBV5-6 to TRBJ2-7, with 9 bases that match TRBD2. The germline CDR1 and CDR2 sequences are SGHDT and YYEEEE. The CDR3 consists of 14 residues. The junction had 4 bases not matched to a gene; V was cut back by 4 bases and J by 2 bases. CDR3 region: CASSLIAGAYEQYF. DNA of the CDR3: TGTGCCAGCAGCCTAATAGCGGGGGCCTACGAGCAGTACTTC.

The chain combines TRBV6-2 or TRBV6-3 with TRBJ2-3, with 12 bases identical to TRBD2. The length of the CDR3 is 17 residues. The trim removed 2 bases at V and 2 bases at J, leaving 5 bases unmatched. Germline V gene lookup returns CDR1 MNHEY and CDR2 SVGEGT. The CDR3 loop reads CASSYGSSGGATDTQYF. For the CDR3, the DNA is TGTGCCAGCAGTTACGGGTCTAGCGGGGGGGCCACAGATACGCAGTATTTT.

The J gene is TRBJ1-2, the V gene TRBV11-3; 8 nucleotides line up with TRBD1. Germline V CDR1 and CDR2: SGHNT, YENEEA. Trimming took 1 base from V and 2 from J; bases not matched to a gene: 3. This CDR3 comprises 15 residues. CDR3 residues: CASSLAAGGNYGYTF. The CDR3 DNA reads as TGTGCCAGCAGCTTAGCTGCAGGGGGCAACTATGGCTACACCTTC.

V gene TRBV19 combines with J gene TRBJ1-2; D not certain. The CDR3 sequence is 12 residues long. V gave up 9 bases and J gave up 3 bases, with 11 bases separating them. Germline CDR1 reads LNHDA; CDR2 reads SQIVND (reference sequence). This CDR3 reads CASANRDYGYTF. CDR3 coding DNA: TGTGCCAGCGCAAATCGGGACTATGGCTACACCTTC.

The gene calls are TRBV5-8 and TRBJ1-6; possibly TRBD1 for D (6 bases). This CDR3 region has 18 residues. V was pared by 4 bases and J by 7 bases, with 24 bases between. CDR1 and CDR2 from the germline V gene are SGHTS and YDEGEE. The CDR3 DNA reads as TGTGCCAGCAGCCTTCTCCGGGACACTAGGGGAATGAATTCACCCCTCCACTTT. It is translated as CASSLLRDTRGMNSPLHF.